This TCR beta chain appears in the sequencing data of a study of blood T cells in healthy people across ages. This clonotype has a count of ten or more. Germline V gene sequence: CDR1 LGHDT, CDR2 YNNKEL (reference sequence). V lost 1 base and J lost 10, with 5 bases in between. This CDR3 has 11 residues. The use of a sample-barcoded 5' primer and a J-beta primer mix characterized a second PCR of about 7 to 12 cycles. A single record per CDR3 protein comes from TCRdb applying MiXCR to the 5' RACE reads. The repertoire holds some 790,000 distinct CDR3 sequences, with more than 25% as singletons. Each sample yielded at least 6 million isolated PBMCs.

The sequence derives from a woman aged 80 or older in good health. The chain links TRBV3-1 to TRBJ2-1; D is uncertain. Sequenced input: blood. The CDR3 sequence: CASSQAGEQFF. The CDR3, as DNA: TGTGCCAGCAGCCAAGCCGGGGAGCAGTTCTTC.